This entry lists 4 T cell receptor beta chains sequenced from one sample in a study of T cell changes during pregnancy in multiple sclerosis. Using immunoSEQ multiplex PCR, the repertoire was profiled, and TCRdb retains in-frame clones only, with some absent. The sample yields 84,000 or so clones, less than 95% seen once. The source material was peripheral blood, sampled in the third trimester of pregnancy. The receptors shown here come from a female donor with multiple sclerosis, enrolled in a pregnancy study.

The chain recombines TRBV27 with TRBJ2-1; TRBD2 aligns across 11 bases. V trimming: 3 bases; J trimming: 8 bases; junction bases outside the gene matches: 0. The CDR3 runs 13 residues. Germline assignment: CDR1 MNHEY and CDR2 SMNVEV (reference sequence). The CDR3 loop reads CASSFSGGDEQFF. The CDR3 DNA reads as TGTGCCAGCAGTTTTAGCGGGGGGGATGAGCAGTTCTTC.

The genes are TRBV4-1 and TRBJ1-6, with D perhaps TRBD1 (6 bases). Germline loops: CDR1 MGHRA, CDR2 YSYEKL. V lost 0 bases, J lost 7 bases, and 10 bases lay in between. CDR3 length: 15 amino acids. This CDR3 is CASSQEGQRNSPLHF. CDR3 coding DNA: TGCGCCAGCAGCCAAGAGGGACAAAGGAATTCACCCCTCCACTTT.

V gene TRBV10-3 combines with J gene TRBJ1-4, with 9 positions matching TRBD1. CDR3 size: 18 residues. Germline CDR1 reads ENHRY; CDR2 reads SYGVKD. Germline trimming cut 4 bases from V and 0 bases from J; bases unmatched to any gene: 9. CDR3 DNA sequence: TGTGCCATCAGTGGACGGGGACAGGGTAACGCAACTAATGAAAAACTGTTTTTT. Translating gives CAISGRGQGNATNEKLFF.

This clone occurred once. The chain links TRBV6-6 to TRBJ1-1; D is possibly TRBD1 (5 bases). Germline CDR1 is MNHNY and CDR2 is SVGAGI (reference sequence). Trimming removed 6 bases from V and 2 bases from J, with 10 bases in between. The CDR3 is made up of 13 amino acids. In DNA form, the CDR3 reads TGTGCCAGCAGCTCGACAGTAAACACTGAAGCTTTCTTT. Its translation is CASSSTVNTEAFF.